The rows below give T cell receptor beta chains drawn from one sample of a study of T cells in Graves' hyperthyroidism and ophthalmopathy. MiXCR, run by TCRdb on the multiplex PCR reads, gives a single entry per CDR3 protein. The sample lists about 770,000 distinct CDR3 sequences, around 19% occurring once. The specimen sequenced was blood. The receptors come from a woman aged 45-65 years with Graves' hyperthyroidism that later progressed to Graves' ophthalmopathy. The CDR3 runs from the conserved cysteine through the conserved F or W. Each record gives: J gene, D gene, V gene, clone size, CDR3 DNA, CDR3 protein. D genes are given only for firm matches. A clone size is listed for some rows: how often the clone was seen (once, few, many), or a class if it is expanded.

J: TRBJ1-5
D: TRBD1
V: TRBV19
size: -
DNA: TGTGCCAGTAGTACCGGGACAGGGGGGTGGAATCAGCCCCAGCATTTT
CDR3: CASSTGTGGWNQPQHF

J: TRBJ1-2
D: -
V: TRBV2
size: many
DNA: TGTGCCAGCAGTGTAACCCGCGGGGTAGATGGCTACACCTTC
CDR3: CASSVTRGVDGYTF

J: TRBJ1-1
D: -
V: TRBV2
size: many
DNA: TGTGCCAGCAGTGAAGGTCAGAATGTGAACACTGAAGCTTTCTTT
CDR3: CASSEGQNVNTEAFF

J: TRBJ1-1
D: TRBD1
V: TRBV9
size: few
DNA: TGTGCCAGCAGTCGGGACAGGGGAGCCACTGAAGCTTTCTTT
CDR3: CASSRDRGATEAFF

J: TRBJ1-4
D: -
V: TRBV5-1
size: few
DNA: TGCGCCAGCAGCCCTATCCAGGGACAAACTAATGAAAAACTGTTTTTT
CDR3: CASSPIQGQTNEKLFF

J: TRBJ2-7
D: TRBD1
V: TRBV12-3/TRBV12-4
size: many
DNA: TGTGCCAGCAGTTACACGGGACAGGGAACCTCCTACGAGCAGTACTTC
CDR3: CASSYTGQGTSYEQYF

J: TRBJ1-1
D: -
V: TRBV5-1
size: -
DNA: TGCGCCAGCAGCACCAAGGGAGAAGGTGGCACTGAAGCTTTCTTT
CDR3: CASSTKGEGGTEAFF

J: TRBJ1-1
D: -
V: TRBV14
size: -
DNA: TGTGCCAGCAGCCAAAAGCCCGGGACACTGAACACTGAAGCTTTCTTT
CDR3: CASSQKPGTLNTEAFF

J: TRBJ2-3
D: -
V: TRBV2
size: many
DNA: TGTGCCAGCAGCCCCCGCGGGGAAACAGATACGCAGTATTTT
CDR3: CASSPRGETDTQYF

J: TRBJ1-1
D: -
V: TRBV13
size: many
DNA: TGTGCCAGCAGCTTCAGCGCAGGGGCGGAATGGGCTGAAGCTTTCTTT
CDR3: CASSFSAGAEWAEAFF

J: TRBJ2-1
D: -
V: TRBV20-1
size: -
DNA: TGCAGTGCTCCAACGCTAGCAGACGGCTACAATGAGCAGTTCTTC
CDR3: CSAPTLADGYNEQFF

J: TRBJ1-1
D: TRBD1
V: TRBV7-2
size: -
DNA: TGTGCCAGCAGACAGACAGGGGGCACTGAAGCTTTCTTT
CDR3: CASRQTGGTEAFF

J: TRBJ2-7
D: TRBD1
V: TRBV6-1
size: many
DNA: TGTGCCAGCAGAACGACAGGGTACTCCTACGAGCAGTACTTC
CDR3: CASRTTGYSYEQYF

J: TRBJ1-1
D: TRBD1
V: TRBV10-3
size: few
DNA: TGTGCCATCAGTGCAGGGGGACTGAACACTGAAGCTTTCTTT
CDR3: CAISAGGLNTEAFF

J: TRBJ1-3
D: -
V: TRBV29-1
size: few
DNA: TGCAGCGTTCGGACGGCCGTTGGAAACACCATATATTTT
CDR3: CSVRTAVGNTIYF